Included here is one TCR beta chain sequence, with context. This entry comes from a study of blood T cell repertoires in COVID-19. TCRdb keeps only in-frame clones here, not all; method: immunoSEQ multiplex PCR. The data hold 85,000 to 110,000 clones, with 87% observed a single time. Per germline, CDR1 SGHRS and CDR2 YFSETQ. Trimming took off 1 base at V and 1 base at J, with 10 bases between the two ends. CDR3 size: 15 residues. Sequenced sample: peripheral blood. This chain connects TRBV5-1 to TRBJ2-3; the D gene is possibly TRBD2 (6 bases). This TCR derives from a human donor in a cohort sampled during active COVID-19. The CDR3 sequence is CASSLPRGGTDTQYF. For the CDR3, the DNA is TGCGCCAGCAGCTTGCCCCGCGGGGGCACAGATACGCAGTATTTT.